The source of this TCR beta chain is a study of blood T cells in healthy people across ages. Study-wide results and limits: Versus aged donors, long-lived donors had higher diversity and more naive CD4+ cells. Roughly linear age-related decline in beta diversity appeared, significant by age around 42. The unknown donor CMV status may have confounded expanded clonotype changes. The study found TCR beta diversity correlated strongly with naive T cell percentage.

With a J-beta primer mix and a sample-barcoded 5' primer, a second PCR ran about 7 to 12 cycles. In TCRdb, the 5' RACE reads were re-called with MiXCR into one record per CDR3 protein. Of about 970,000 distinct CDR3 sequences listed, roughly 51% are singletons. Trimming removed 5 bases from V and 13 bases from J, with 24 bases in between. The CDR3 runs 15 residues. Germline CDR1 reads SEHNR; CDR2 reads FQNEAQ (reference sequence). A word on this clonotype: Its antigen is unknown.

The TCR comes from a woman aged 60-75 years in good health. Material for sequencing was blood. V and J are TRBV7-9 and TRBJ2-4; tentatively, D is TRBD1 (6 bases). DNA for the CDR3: TGTGCCAGCAGCCCCGGGACAAACCTATACAATGAGCAGTACTTC. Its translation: CASSPGTNLYNEQYF. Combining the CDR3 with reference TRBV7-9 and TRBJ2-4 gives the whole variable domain DTGVSQNPRHKITKRGQNVTFRCDPISEHNRLYWYRQTLGQGPEFLTYFQNEAQLEKSRLLSDRFSAERPKGSFSTLEIQRTEQGDSAMYLCASSPGTNLYNEQYFGAGTRLSVL.